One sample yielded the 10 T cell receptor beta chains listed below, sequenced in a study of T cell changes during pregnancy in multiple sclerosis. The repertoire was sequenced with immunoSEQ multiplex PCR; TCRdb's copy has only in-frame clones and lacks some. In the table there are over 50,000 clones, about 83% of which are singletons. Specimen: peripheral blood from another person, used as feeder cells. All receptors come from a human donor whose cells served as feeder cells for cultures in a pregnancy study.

In DNA, the CDR3 is TGCGCCAGCAGCCGGGATGGGGACAGGAATCAGCCCCAGCATTTT. Protein sequence: CASSRDGDRNQPQHF. This chain links TRBV5-1 with TRBJ1-5; TRBD1 aligns across 8 bases. Per the germline V gene, CDR1 is SGHRS and CDR2 is YFSETQ. V trimming: 4 bases; J trimming: 4 bases; junction bases outside the gene matches: 7. The CDR3 has 15 residues.

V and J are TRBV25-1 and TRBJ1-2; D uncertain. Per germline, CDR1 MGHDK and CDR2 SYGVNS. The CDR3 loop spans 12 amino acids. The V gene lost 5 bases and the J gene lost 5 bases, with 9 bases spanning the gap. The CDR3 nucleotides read TGTGCCAGCAGTAAAGCAACGTATGGCTACACCTTC. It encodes CASSKATYGYTF.

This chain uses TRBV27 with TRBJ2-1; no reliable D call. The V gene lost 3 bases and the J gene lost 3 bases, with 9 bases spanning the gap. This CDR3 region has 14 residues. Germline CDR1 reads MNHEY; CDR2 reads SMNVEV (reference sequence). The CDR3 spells CASSFSQIYNEQFF. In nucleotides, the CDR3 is TGTGCCAGCAGTTTTAGCCAGATCTACAATGAGCAGTTCTTC.

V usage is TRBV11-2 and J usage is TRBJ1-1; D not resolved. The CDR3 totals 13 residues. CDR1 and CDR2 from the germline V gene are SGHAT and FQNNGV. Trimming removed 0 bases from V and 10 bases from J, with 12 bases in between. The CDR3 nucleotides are TGTGCCAGCAGCTTAGACCGAGCCACAAGAGCTTTCTTT. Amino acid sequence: CASSLDRATRAFF.

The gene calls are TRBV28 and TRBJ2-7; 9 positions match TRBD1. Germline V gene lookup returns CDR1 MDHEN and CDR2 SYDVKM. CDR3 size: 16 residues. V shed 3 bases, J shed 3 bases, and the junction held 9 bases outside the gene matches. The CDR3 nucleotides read TGTGCCAGCAGTTTGGCATACAGGGGGCGTCGCTACGAGCAGTACTTC. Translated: CASSLAYRGRRYEQYF.

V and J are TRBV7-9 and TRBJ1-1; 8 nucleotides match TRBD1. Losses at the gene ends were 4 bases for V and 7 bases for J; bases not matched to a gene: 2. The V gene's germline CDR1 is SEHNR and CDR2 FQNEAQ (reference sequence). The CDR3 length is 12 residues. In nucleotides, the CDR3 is TGTGCCAGCAGCTCGGACAGGGATGAAGCTTTCTTT. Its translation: CASSSDRDEAFF. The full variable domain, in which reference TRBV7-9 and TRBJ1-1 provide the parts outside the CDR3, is DTGVSQNPRHKITKRGQNVTFRCDPISEHNRLYWYRQTLGQGPEFLTYFQNEAQLEKSRLLSDRFSAERPKGSFSTLEIQRTEQGDSAMYLCASSSDRDEAFFGQGTRLTVV.

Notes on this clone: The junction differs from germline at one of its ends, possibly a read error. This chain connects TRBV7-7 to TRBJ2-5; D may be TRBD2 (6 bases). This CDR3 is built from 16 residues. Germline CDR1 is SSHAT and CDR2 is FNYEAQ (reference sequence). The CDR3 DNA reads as TGTGCTAGCAGCCACGCCCTAACGGGAGCCCGGGAGACCCAGTACTTC. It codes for CASSHALTGARETQYF.

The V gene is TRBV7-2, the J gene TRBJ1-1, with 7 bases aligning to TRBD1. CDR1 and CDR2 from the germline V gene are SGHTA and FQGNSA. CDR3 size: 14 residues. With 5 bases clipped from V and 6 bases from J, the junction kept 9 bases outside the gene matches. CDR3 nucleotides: TGTGCCAGCAGCCGACGACCGGGACAGCCTGAAGCTTTCTTT. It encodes CASSRRPGQPEAFF.

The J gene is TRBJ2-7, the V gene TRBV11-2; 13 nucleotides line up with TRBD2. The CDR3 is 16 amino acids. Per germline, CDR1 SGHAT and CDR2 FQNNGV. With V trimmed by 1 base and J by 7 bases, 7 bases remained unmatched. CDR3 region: CASSLGGTSGTKEQYF. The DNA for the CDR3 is TGTGCCAGCAGCTTAGGCGGGACTAGCGGGACGAAAGAGCAGTACTTC.

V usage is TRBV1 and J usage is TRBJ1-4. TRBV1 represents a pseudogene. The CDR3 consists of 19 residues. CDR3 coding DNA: TGCACCAGCAGCCAAGATGGGGTTGGGGAAAACCGGACTAATGAAAAACTGTTTTTT. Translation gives CTSSQDGVGENRTNEKLFF.